One T cell receptor beta chain is described in this entry. Its target is unknown. This sample was included in a study of cytomegalovirus exposure and HLA in healthy donors. Study-wide context: There were 300 to 400 genotyped donors. Of these, 81% fell in the genetic ancestry cluster associated with self-reported Caucasian donors. Study findings and constraints: TCR association rates varied by HLA locus in a later analysis, with DRB1 highest and HLA-C lowest. Within an earlier analysis, most TCR beta V segments proved productive either about 87% or about 30% of the time.

J lost 16 bases, V lost 4 bases, and 9 bases had no gene match. The CDR3 runs to 14 residues. PCR amplification relied on 60 Vbeta primers (plus 13 Jbeta primers). Method: immunoSEQ multiplex PCR; TCRdb's copy keeps in-frame clones and lacks some. The sample includes 150,000 to 250,000 clones, 70% to 85% of them seen just once. This sequence joins TRBV6-7 and TRBJ2-1; 14 bases map to TRBD2. TRBV6-7 is treated as an ORF (open reading frame) with a function not yet certain. This sequence was found in a woman in her 30s in good health and CMV-seropositive. Sequencing input: PBMCs. CDR3 nucleotides: TGTGCCAGCAGTTCGTGGACTAGCGGGGGGCCGGGATTCTTC. Amino acids: CASSSWTSGGPGFF.